The entry below gives a single TCR beta chain sequence along with its context. Its antigen is still unknown. The data originate from a study of chemoradiotherapy in HPV16-positive cancers. Clones were read by immunoSEQ multiplex PCR, and TCRdb kept only the in-frame ones, dropping some. The table records more than 30,000 clones, approximately 90% of them present only once. Study conclusions and caveats: The functional HPV-specific definition rests on just a couple of HPV16-positive patients. Non-HPV-specific T cells did not expand in tumors during treatment, whereas candidate HPV-specific clones and E7-related motifs did. In HPV16-positive patients, HPV-responsive T-cell expansion tracked better recurrence-free survival.

Germline CDR1 MNHNS, CDR2 SASEGT. V trimming: 5 bases; J trimming: 2 bases; junction bases outside the gene matches: 9. CDR3 length: 16 amino acids. Sequencing was performed on blood, taken from a patient who underwent chemoradiotherapy. The V and J genes are TRBV6-1 and TRBJ1-2, with TRBD1 matching 9 bases. The clonotype comes from a human donor with HPV-associated anogenital cancer. CDR3 sequence: CASSQGQGSVNYGYTF. In DNA, the CDR3 is TGTGCCAGCAGTCAAGGACAGGGGTCAGTAAACTATGGCTACACCTTC.